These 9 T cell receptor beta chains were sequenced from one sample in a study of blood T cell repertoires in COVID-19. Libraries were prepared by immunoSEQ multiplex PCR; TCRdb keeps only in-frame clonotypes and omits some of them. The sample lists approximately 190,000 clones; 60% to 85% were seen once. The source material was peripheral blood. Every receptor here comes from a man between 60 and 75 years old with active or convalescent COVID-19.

The CDR3 loop is CASSHSGTGPYEQYF. In nucleotides, the CDR3 is TGTGCCAGCTCACACAGCGGGACAGGGCCCTACGAGCAGTACTTC. This chain links TRBV18 with TRBJ2-7; 9 positions agree with TRBD1. CDR3 size: 15 residues. CDR1 and CDR2 (germline): KGHSH, LQKENI. J lost 2 bases, V lost 4 bases, and 6 bases had no gene match.

CDR3 region: CASSQSTVGGDTQYF. The CDR3 region has the DNA TGTGCCAGCAGCCAATCCACGGTAGGGGGAGATACGCAGTATTTT. The chain combines TRBV3-1 (or the pseudogene TRBV3-2) with TRBJ2-3; tentatively, D is TRBD1 (6 bases). CDR1 and CDR2 (germline): LGHDT, YNNKEL (reference sequence). The CDR3 length is 15 residues. V was shortened by 2 bases and J by 5 bases, with 14 bases between the two germline ends.

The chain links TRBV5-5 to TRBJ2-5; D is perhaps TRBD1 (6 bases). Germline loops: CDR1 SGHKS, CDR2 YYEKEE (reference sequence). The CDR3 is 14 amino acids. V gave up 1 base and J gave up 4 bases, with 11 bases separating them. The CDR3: CASSLNRAVETQYF. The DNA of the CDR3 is TGTGCCAGCAGCTTGAACAGGGCCGTAGAGACCCAGTACTTC.

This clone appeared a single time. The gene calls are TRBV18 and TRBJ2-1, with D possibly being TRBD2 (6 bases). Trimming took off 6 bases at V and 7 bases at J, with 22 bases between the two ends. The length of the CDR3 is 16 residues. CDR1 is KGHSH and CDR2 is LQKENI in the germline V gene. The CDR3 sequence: CASSQPGADKGNEQFF. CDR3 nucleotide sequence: TGTGCCAGCTCTCAACCGGGAGCGGACAAAGGGAATGAGCAGTTCTTC.

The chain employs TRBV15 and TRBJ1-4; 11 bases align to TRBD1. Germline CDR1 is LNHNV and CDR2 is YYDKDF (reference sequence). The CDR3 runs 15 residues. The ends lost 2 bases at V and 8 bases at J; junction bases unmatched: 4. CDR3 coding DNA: TGTGCCACCAGCAGATCCGGGACAGGGGGGGAAAAACTGTTTTTT. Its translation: CATSRSGTGGEKLFF.

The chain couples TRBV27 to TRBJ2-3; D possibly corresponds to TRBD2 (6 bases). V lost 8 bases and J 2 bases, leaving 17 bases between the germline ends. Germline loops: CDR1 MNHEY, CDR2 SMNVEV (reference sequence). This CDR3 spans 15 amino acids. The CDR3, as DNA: TGTGCCAGCGCGTCGCGGGATTCGAACACAGATACGCAGTATTTT. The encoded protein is CASASRDSNTDTQYF.

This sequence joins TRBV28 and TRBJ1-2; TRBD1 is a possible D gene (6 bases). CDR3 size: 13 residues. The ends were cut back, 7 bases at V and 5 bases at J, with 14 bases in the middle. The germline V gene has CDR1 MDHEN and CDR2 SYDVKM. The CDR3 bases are TGTGCCAGCACCCTGGACAGTTTGTATGGCTACACCTTC. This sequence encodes CASTLDSLYGYTF.

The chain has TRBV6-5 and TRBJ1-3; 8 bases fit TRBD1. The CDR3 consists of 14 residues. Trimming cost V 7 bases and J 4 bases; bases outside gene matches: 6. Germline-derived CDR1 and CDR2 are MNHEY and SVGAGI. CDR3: CASTRDRRGNTIYF. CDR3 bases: TGTGCCAGCACCAGGGACAGGAGAGGAAACACCATATATTTT.

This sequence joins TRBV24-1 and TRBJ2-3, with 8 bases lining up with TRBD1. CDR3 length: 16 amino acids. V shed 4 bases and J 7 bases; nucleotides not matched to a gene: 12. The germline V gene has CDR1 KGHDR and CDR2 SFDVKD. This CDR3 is CATSDPGTGSSNTQYF. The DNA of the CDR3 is TGTGCCACCAGTGACCCCGGGACAGGAAGTTCAAATACGCAGTATTTT.